These 25 T cell receptor beta chains came from one sample sequenced in a study of beta chain features in type 1 diabetes (dated by TCRdb to the late 2010s). Library preparation used the immunoSEQ multiplex PCR assay. The High Capacity cDNA Reverse Transcription Kit was used to reverse transcribe all of the isolated RNA, meaning that expressed TCRB transcripts were what got sequenced. TCRdb took over this immuneACCESS table, retaining in-frame rearrangements with V and J assigned. Such tables are incomplete; in checked studies, under half of the missing clones stem from an unresolved V gene, and the remainder is unexplained. The sample table contains 680,000 or so clones; only one count was recorded for roughly 15% of them. The ten top clones hold about 0.097% of the sample. Sequencing was performed on naive CD4+ T cells from blood. In light of the paper, this sample's cell subset or site label describes: true naive CD4+ T cells. The receptors shown here come from a man between 18 and 29 years old in good health.

This clone was observed a few times. The chain recombines TRBV5-6 with TRBJ1-5, with 7 bases fitting TRBD1. J lost 3 bases, V lost 1 base, and 4 bases had no gene match. Looked up from germline, CDR1 is SGHDT and CDR2 is YYEEEE. The length of the CDR3 is 15 residues. The CDR3 DNA sequence: TGTGCCAGCAGCTTGTCAGACAGGGTCAATCAGCCCCAGCATTTT. This translates into CASSLSDRVNQPQHF.

This chain links TRBV5-4 with TRBJ2-1; D not resolved. Trimming pared 0 bases from V and 5 bases from J, leaving 6 bases between. The CDR3 totals 13 residues. Per the germline V gene, CDR1 is SGHNT and CDR2 is YYREEE (reference sequence). The CDR3 reads CASSLGPNNEQFF. The CDR3 bases are TGTGCCAGCAGCTTGGGGCCCAACAATGAGCAGTTCTTC.

The J gene is TRBJ1-2, the V gene TRBV19; D might be TRBD1 (6 bases). The CDR3 is made up of 15 amino acids. V was clipped by 5 bases and J by 5 bases, with 18 bases between them. CDR1 is LNHDA, CDR2 SQIVND, per germline (reference sequence). CDR3 sequence reads: CASSFLQGEGYGYTF. The CDR3 DNA is TGTGCCAGTAGTTTCTTACAGGGAGAAGGGTATGGCTACACCTTC.

The count of this clone is one. This sequence joins TRBV7-6 and TRBJ1-2; D might be TRBD1 (5 bases). Germline V gene data show CDR1 as SGHVS and CDR2 as FNYEAQ. V lost 4 bases and J lost 1, with 16 bases in between. The CDR3 extends over 16 amino acids. As DNA, the CDR3 is TGTGCCAGCAGCTCGACACCCGGCAGGGATAACTATGGCTACACCTTC. This sequence encodes CASSSTPGRDNYGYTF.

The chain employs TRBV9 and TRBJ2-2; TRBD2 agrees at 12 bases. The V and J ends lost 2 bases and 6 bases, in that order; junction bases with no gene match: 5. The CDR3 totals 16 residues. The V gene's germline CDR1 is SGDLS and CDR2 YYNGEE. The CDR3 bases are TGTGCCAGCAGCGTTAAGACTAGCGGGAGTTCCGGGGAGCTGTTTTTT. This codes for CASSVKTSGSSGELFF. The full variable domain, with the rest looked up from reference TRBV9 and TRBJ2-2, is DSGVTQTPKHLITATGQRVTLRCSPRSGDLSVYWYQQSLDQGLQFLIQYYNGEERAKGNILERFSAQQFPDLHSELNLSSLELGDSALYFCASSVKTSGSSGELFFGEGSRLTVL.

This clone showed up just a few times. The same CDR3 arises from other DNA sequences in this sample as well. This chain connects TRBV5-1 to TRBJ2-5; D is unclear. V lost 0 bases, J lost 4 bases, and 4 bases lay in between. CDR3 length equals 12 residues. The germline V gene encodes CDR1 SGHRS and CDR2 YFSETQ. The CDR3 nucleotides read TGCGCCAGCAGCTTGGAGGGAGAGACCCAGTACTTC. Translated, it gives CASSLEGETQYF.

This clone was detected a few times. This sequence joins TRBV9 and TRBJ2-2, with D perhaps matching TRBD1 (6 bases). CDR3 length: 17 residues. Germline V gene data show CDR1 as SGDLS and CDR2 as YYNGEE. Trimming stripped 0 bases from V and 6 bases from J, with 18 bases between. The CDR3 spells CASSVDSGTSWAGELFF. CDR3 in DNA: TGTGCCAGCAGCGTAGACTCCGGGACATCCTGGGCCGGGGAGCTGTTTTTT.

The chain combines TRBV7-9 with TRBJ1-2, with 9 positions matching TRBD1. Losses at the gene ends were 5 bases for V and 8 bases for J; bases not matched to a gene: 3. The CDR3 is made up of 12 amino acids. From germline, CDR1 is SEHNR and CDR2 FQNEAQ (reference sequence). The CDR3 protein is CASSQGQGGYTF. CDR3 bases: TGTGCCAGCAGCCAGGGACAGGGAGGCTACACCTTC.

This clone showed up just a few times. The rearrangement uses TRBV29-1 and TRBJ1-3, with TRBD1 as a possible D gene (5 bases). This CDR3 is 16 amino acids long. The V and J ends lost 6 bases and 4 bases respectively, with 22 bases between them. Germline assignment: CDR1 SQVTM and CDR2 ANQGSEA. CDR3 coding DNA: TGCAGCGTAGACACCGGGACCCGGGGTTTGGGAAACACCATATATTTT. It codes for CSVDTGTRGLGNTIYF.

The chain has TRBV4-3 and TRBJ1-2; D may be TRBD1 (5 bases). The germline V and J ends were trimmed by 5 bases and 0 bases, with 13 bases remaining between them. The CDR3 runs to 15 residues. The germline V gene has CDR1 LGHNA and CDR2 YSLEER. CDR3 in amino acids: CASSLNRSPNYGYTF. The CDR3 DNA reads TGCGCCAGCAGCTTGAACAGGTCCCCTAACTATGGCTACACCTTC.

This clone was seen more than once but under ten times. V is TRBV4-3 and J is TRBJ2-1, with 8 bases matching TRBD2. Germline V gene lookup returns CDR1 LGHNA and CDR2 YSLEER. J lost 1 base, V lost 1 base, and 3 bases had no gene match. This CDR3 is 16 amino acids long. CDR3 sequence: CASSQAPGGSYNEQFF. The CDR3 nucleotides read TGCGCCAGCAGCCAAGCTCCGGGAGGGTCCTACAATGAGCAGTTCTTC.

This clone came up a few times. This chain uses TRBV10-3 with TRBJ2-3; 14 positions agree with TRBD2. The length of the CDR3 is 16 residues. Trimming took 5 bases from V and 5 from J; bases not matched to a gene: 6. Germline V lookup: CDR1 ENHRY, CDR2 SYGVKD. In DNA form, the CDR3 reads TGTGCCATCAGTCACGGGACTAGCGGGAGTGGAGATACGCAGTATTTT. As protein: CAISHGTSGSGDTQYF.

This clone appeared a few times. The V and J genes are TRBV5-4 and TRBJ2-5; the D gene is possibly TRBD1 (5 bases). The CDR3 is 15 residues long. Germline-derived CDR1 and CDR2 are SGHNT and YYREEE (reference sequence). V was pared by 4 bases and J by 2 bases, with 15 bases between. The CDR3 protein is CASSHVDRVQETQYF. For the CDR3, the DNA is TGTGCCAGCAGCCACGTTGACAGAGTACAAGAGACCCAGTACTTC.

This rearrangement joins TRBV18 to TRBJ2-7; 11 bases agree with TRBD1. V was pared by 4 bases and J by 2 bases, with 7 bases of the junction left unmatched. Germline loops: CDR1 KGHSH, CDR2 LQKENI. The CDR3 spans 16 residues. CDR3 residues: CASSRGQGATAYEQYF. The CDR3 bases are TGTGCCAGCTCACGCGGACAGGGGGCGACCGCCTACGAGCAGTACTTC.

The sample holds a few counts of this clone. The chain couples TRBV29-1 to TRBJ1-1; D unresolved. Germline lookup yields CDR1 SQVTM and CDR2 ANQGSEA. The CDR3 loop spans 12 amino acids. V shed 6 bases and J shed 7 bases, with 15 bases lying between them. The CDR3 region has the DNA TGCAGCGTAGCCCATGGGCGGGTTGAAGCTTTCTTT. Encoded protein: CSVAHGRVEAFF.

The sample holds a few counts of this clone. The genes are TRBV18 and TRBJ1-2, with a weak D call TRBD1 (5 bases). This CDR3 spans 12 amino acids. V lost 0 bases and J lost 9, with 8 bases in between. The germline V gene encodes CDR1 KGHSH and CDR2 LQKENI. Here the CDR3 reads CASSPPGGSYTF. CDR3 nucleotide sequence: TGTGCCAGCTCACCACCGGGGGGTAGCTACACCTTC.

This chain uses TRBV9 with TRBJ1-2; D is perhaps TRBD1 (5 bases). The CDR3 consists of 14 residues. Deletions cut 0 bases from V and 9 bases from J, with 15 bases between. From germline, CDR1 is SGDLS and CDR2 YYNGEE. The CDR3, as DNA: TGTGCCAGCAGCGTAGAGGGTACCAGGGTGAGCTACACCTTC. The encoded protein is CASSVEGTRVSYTF.

The chain couples TRBV5-4 to TRBJ2-5; D is possibly TRBD2 (5 bases). The germline CDR1 and CDR2 sequences are SGHNT and YYREEE (reference sequence). V lost 4 bases to trimming and J lost 1 base, with 14 bases between them. There are 15 residues in the CDR3. CDR3 bases: TGTGCCAGCAGCAAAGCGGCGACACTCCAAGAGACCCAGTACTTC. Translating gives CASSKAATLQETQYF.

V gene TRBV7-2 combines with J gene TRBJ2-7; the match to TRBD1 covers 10 bases. The CDR3 is 15 amino acids. CDR1 and CDR2 (germline): SGHTA, FQGNSA. J lost 7 bases, V lost 0 bases, and 6 bases had no gene match. CDR3 sequence (DNA): TGTGCCAGCAGCTTAGCCGGGGACAGGGGAGGAGAGCAGTACTTC. Its protein is CASSLAGDRGGEQYF.

This rearrangement joins TRBV6-1 to TRBJ2-3; no clear D. The ends were cut back, 3 bases at V and 1 base at J, with 14 bases in the middle. This CDR3 has 16 residues. Per germline, CDR1 MNHNS and CDR2 SASEGT. The CDR3 loop reads CASSDFFVWGTDTQYF. DNA for the CDR3: TGTGCCAGCAGTGATTTTTTCGTGTGGGGCACAGATACGCAGTATTTT.

This clone was observed a few times. V usage is TRBV21-1 and J usage is TRBJ2-5; the table's D call, TRBD2, was not checked against the DNA. TRBV21-1 is tagged as a pseudogene. The CDR3 length is 15 residues. CDR3 region: CAAERRGPGRETQYF. CDR3 DNA sequence: TGTGCCGCCGAGAGGAGGGGCCCGGGGCGGGAGACCCAGTACTTC.

This chain joins TRBV29-1 and TRBJ1-6; D unresolved. The germline V gene encodes CDR1 SQVTM and CDR2 ANQGSEA. The CDR3 loop spans 11 amino acids. V was pared by 6 bases and J by 14 bases, with 14 bases between. The CDR3 coding sequence is TGCAGCGTACGGGAGGGTTGGGCCCTCCACTTT. It encodes CSVREGWALHF.

The J gene is TRBJ2-3, the V gene TRBV7-9; D possibly corresponds to TRBD2 (6 bases). Deletions cut 2 bases from V and 3 bases from J, with 15 bases between. The CDR3 extends over 16 amino acids. The germline V gene has CDR1 SEHNR and CDR2 FQNEAQ (reference sequence). The CDR3 loop reads CASSLWGVVGTDTQYF. In DNA, the CDR3 is TGTGCCAGCAGCTTATGGGGGGTCGTTGGTACAGATACGCAGTATTTT.

This chain joins TRBV6-4 and TRBJ2-3; 14 bases agree with TRBD2. This CDR3 is 15 amino acids long. The V and J ends lost 5 bases and 6 bases, in that order; junction bases with no gene match: 4. From germline, CDR1 is MRHNA and CDR2 SNTAGT. The CDR3 bases are TGTGCCAGCAGTCTAAGGACTAGCGGGAGGGATACGCAGTATTTT. Amino acid sequence: CASSLRTSGRDTQYF.

This clone was recorded a few times. V usage is TRBV6-6 and J usage is TRBJ2-5; D gene unclear. The CDR3 totals 12 residues. Trimming shortened V by 6 bases and J by 5 bases, and 10 bases separated the two germline ends. Germline CDR1 MNHNY, CDR2 SVGAGI (reference sequence). For the CDR3, the DNA is TGTGCCAGCAGGCCTAGTTGGGAGACCCAGTACTTC. Its protein product is CASRPSWETQYF.